The 4 T cell receptor beta chains listed next were all sequenced from one sample in a study of blood T cell repertoires in COVID-19. The method was immunoSEQ multiplex PCR; TCRdb's version includes in-frame clones alone and lacks a portion of them. The sample has around 75,000 clones; 90% are singletons. Sequencing used peripheral blood. These receptors were obtained from a human donor in a cohort sampled during active COVID-19.

V usage is TRBV7-9 and J usage is TRBJ2-5, with no clear D. V dropped 5 bases and J dropped 3 bases, with 4 bases sitting between them. CDR3 length equals 11 residues. Germline V CDR1 and CDR2: SEHNR, FQNEAQ (reference sequence). CDR3 coding DNA: TGTGCCAGCAGCCTAAAAGAGACCCAGTACTTC. Translation: CASSLKETQYF.

The chain is built from TRBV6-5 and TRBJ2-1, with 8 bases aligning to TRBD1. There are 14 residues in the CDR3. From germline, CDR1 is MNHEY and CDR2 SVGAGI. The J segment lost 6 bases and the V segment lost 5 bases, leaving 6 bases of the junction unmatched. CDR3 nucleotide sequence: TGTGCCAGCAGTCCCGGACAGGGACCCAATGAGCAGTTCTTC. Protein: CASSPGQGPNEQFF.

The chain carries TRBV6-5 and TRBJ1-2, with 10 bases identical to TRBD1. With V trimmed by 1 base and J by 4 bases, 6 bases remained unmatched. From germline, CDR1 is MNHEY and CDR2 SVGAGI. The CDR3 contains 16 residues. The CDR3 sequence is CASSYLTGGDVYGYTF. As DNA, the CDR3 is TGTGCCAGCAGTTACTTGACAGGGGGCGACGTCTATGGCTACACCTTC.

The chain carries TRBV28 and TRBJ2-1, with 7 bases identical to TRBD1. The CDR3 runs 17 residues. The trim removed 6 bases at V and 5 bases at J, leaving 16 bases unmatched. Germline V gene sequence: CDR1 MDHEN, CDR2 SYDVKM. CDR3 DNA sequence: TGTGCCAGCAGGCCGAAACAGGGGCCGGGGTCCAACAATGAGCAGTTCTTC. Translation: CASRPKQGPGSNNEQFF.